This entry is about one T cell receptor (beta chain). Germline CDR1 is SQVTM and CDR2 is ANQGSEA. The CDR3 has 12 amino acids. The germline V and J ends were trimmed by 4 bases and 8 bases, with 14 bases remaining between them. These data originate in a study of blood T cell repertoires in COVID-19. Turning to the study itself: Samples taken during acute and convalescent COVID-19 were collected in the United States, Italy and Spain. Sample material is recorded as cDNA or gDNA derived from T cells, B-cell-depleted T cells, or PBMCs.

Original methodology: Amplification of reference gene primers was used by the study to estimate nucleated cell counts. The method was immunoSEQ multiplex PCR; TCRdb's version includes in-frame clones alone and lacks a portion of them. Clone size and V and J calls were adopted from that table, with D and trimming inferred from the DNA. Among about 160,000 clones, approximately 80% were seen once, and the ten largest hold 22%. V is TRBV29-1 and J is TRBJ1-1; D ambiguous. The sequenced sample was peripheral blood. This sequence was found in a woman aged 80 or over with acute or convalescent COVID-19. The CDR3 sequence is CSVGSGSLEAFF. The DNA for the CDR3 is TGCAGCGTTGGGTCCGGTAGTTTAGAAGCTTTCTTT.